The clone carrying this T cell receptor beta chain has just a few counts. What it binds is not known. This entry comes from a study of vaccination effects on CD4 cells after COVID-19. Study-wide results and limits: In healthy vaccinees, only 1 of 255 vaccine-induced clones cross-reacted with common cold coronaviruses.

After expansion with viral peptide pools in the ViraFEST assay, antigen-specific CD4+ T cells were sequenced. Cells that had been cultured for 9 to 10 days were the source of isolated CD4+ T cells. The cohort was immunized with two doses of either the BNT162b2 or mRNA-1273 vaccine. Vaccinees lacked prior SARS-CoV-2 infection and tested negative for nucleocapsid antibodies. Supplemented with roughly 10 IU/ml IL-2 and 10 ug/ml peptides, approximately 2 million PBMC per well were kept in culture. The germline V gene encodes CDR1 SQVTM and CDR2 ANQGSEA. V was pared by 7 bases and J by 5 bases, with 14 bases between. There are 12 residues in the CDR3. TCRdb's table, derived via immunoSEQ multiplex PCR, lists solely in-frame clones and lacks some. The sample holds 65,000 to 75,000 clones, about 67% seen once.

The rearrangement joins TRBV29-1 to TRBJ1-1, with TRBD1 as a possible D gene (6 bases). The origin of this receptor is a human donor who received a COVID-19 vaccine. The source was CD4+ T cells from PBMCs cultured with HCoV-229E spike peptides, collected after COVID-19 vaccination. This CDR3 is CSADQQGTEAFF. The CDR3 DNA is TGCAGCGCCGACCAACAGGGAACTGAAGCTTTCTTT.